Following are 21 T cell receptor beta chains from one sample sequenced in a study of T-cell reconstitution after alpha-beta-depleted transplantation in children. The TCRbeta library was prepared with unique molecular identifiers. TCRdb re-called the PCR reads with MiXCR, one entry per CDR3 protein. The table shows fewer than 700,000 distinct CDR3 sequences, with 10% to 15% occurring only once. The material was PBMCs, mostly from graft donor cells, obtained 360 days after TCRalphabeta/CD19-depleted stem cell transplant. The receptors were sampled from a male patient younger than 18 who had a stem cell transplant for acute myeloid leukemia, so the T cells may come from the graft donor.

In this sample, this clonotype turned up a few times. The genes are TRBV7-6 and TRBJ2-3, with D hard to call. The CDR3 extends over 14 amino acids. Trimming removed 6 bases at V and 3 bases at J, with 13 bases between. CDR1 and CDR2 (germline): SGHVS, FNYEAQ. The CDR3 nucleotides are TGTGCCAGCAGGCACCTCGACTTTACAGATACGCAGTATTTT. Amino acid sequence: CASRHLDFTDTQYF.

This clonotype occurred once. This may be a read error: a much more frequent sequence differs by one nucleotide. V is TRBV28 and J is TRBJ2-7, with 9 bases identical to TRBD1. Germline CDR1 MDHEN, CDR2 SYDVKM. The V and J ends lost 2 bases and 6 bases, in that order; junction bases with no gene match: 5. The CDR3 is made up of 14 amino acids. For the CDR3, the DNA is TGTGCCAGCAGTTTAACAGGGACAGGGTCCGAGCAGTACTTC. It translates to CASSLTGTGSEQYF. The entire variable domain, with the rest obtained from reference TRBV28 and TRBJ2-7, is as follows: DVKVTQSSRYLVKRTGEKVFLECVQDMDHENMFWYRQDPGLGLRLIYFSYDVKMKEKGDIPEGYSVSREKKERFSLILESASTNQTSMYLCASSLTGTGSEQYFGPGTRLTVT.

V gene TRBV24-1 combines with J gene TRBJ1-5, with TRBD1 identical over 7 bases. The germline V gene has CDR1 KGHDR and CDR2 SFDVKD. The CDR3 has 14 residues. V was pared by 3 bases and J by 7 bases, with 5 bases of the junction left unmatched. In nucleotides, the CDR3 is TGTGCCACCAGTGATCGACAGGGTGGGCAGCCCCAGCATTTT. Translation gives CATSDRQGGQPQHF.

The chain couples TRBV12-3 or TRBV12-4 to TRBJ2-1; 8 bases are a match to TRBD2. V gave up 3 bases and J gave up 4 bases; unmatched junction bases: 11. There are 17 residues in the CDR3. The CDR3 protein is CASSFSGSGRGYNEQFF. The CDR3 DNA is TGTGCCAGCAGTTTTTCAGGAAGCGGGAGAGGGTACAATGAGCAGTTCTTC.

This clonotype was counted many times. This chain joins TRBV4-3 and TRBJ2-7; 10 bases match TRBD2. V trimming: 1 base; J trimming: 2 bases; junction bases outside the gene matches: 5. Germline values: CDR1 LGHNA, CDR2 YSLEER. CDR3 length: 16 amino acids. The CDR3 DNA reads as TGCGCCAGCAGCCAAGTTCCTAGCGGGAGCACCTACGAGCAGTACTTC. Translation: CASSQVPSGSTYEQYF.

This sequence joins TRBV9 and TRBJ1-3; D gene ambiguous. Germline V lookup: CDR1 SGDLS, CDR2 YYNGEE. The CDR3 is 13 amino acids. V was trimmed by 0 bases and J by 3 bases, leaving 4 bases between them. DNA of the CDR3: TGTGCCAGCAGCGTAGTTGATGGAAACACCATATATTTT. Translated: CASSVVDGNTIYF.

This clonotype has ten or more counts. The chain has TRBV3-1 and TRBJ2-1; D might be TRBD2 (6 bases). CDR1 LGHDT and CDR2 YNNKEL come from the germline V gene (reference sequence). V was cut by 1 base and J by 15 bases, with 10 bases left in between. This CDR3 comprises 11 residues. CDR3 protein: CASSQGLDPFF. The CDR3 DNA reads as TGTGCCAGCAGCCAAGGACTAGATCCGTTCTTC.

This rearrangement joins TRBV5-1 to TRBJ2-7; 12 nucleotides match TRBD2. The germline gives CDR1 SGHRS, CDR2 YFSETQ. J gave up 6 bases and V 0 bases, and 4 bases lay outside the gene matches. The CDR3 loop spans 15 amino acids. CDR3: CASSLELAGGREQYF. The CDR3 bases are TGCGCCAGCAGCTTGGAACTAGCGGGAGGTCGCGAGCAGTACTTC.

V gene TRBV4-2 combines with J gene TRBJ2-2, with 13 bases lining up with TRBD2. The trim removed 0 bases at V and 6 bases at J, leaving 4 bases unmatched. The CDR3 is made up of 17 amino acids. Germline-derived CDR1 and CDR2 are LGHNA and YNFKEQ. The CDR3 bases are TGTGCCAGCAGCCAAGATTTGACTAGCGGGAGGCCCGGGGAGCTGTTTTTT. Protein product: CASSQDLTSGRPGELFF.

The chain joins TRBV5-1 to TRBJ2-6; D is ambiguous. Germline V gives CDR1 SGHRS, CDR2 YFSETQ. Trimming removed 4 bases from V and 0 bases from J, with 8 bases in between. This CDR3 region has 15 residues. CDR3 loop: CASSLHSSGANVLTF. The CDR3 DNA reads TGCGCCAGCAGCCTCCACTCCTCTGGGGCCAACGTCCTGACTTTC.

This clonotype was seen more than once but under ten times. V is TRBV28 and J is TRBJ2-7; D is tentatively TRBD1 or TRBD2 (5 bases each). Germline V gene sequence: CDR1 MDHEN, CDR2 SYDVKM. The CDR3 has 17 residues. Trimming took 5 bases from V and 0 from J, leaving 20 bases between them. CDR3 loop: CASSLTTGTALSYEQYF. As DNA, the CDR3 is TGTGCCAGCAGTCTCACCACCGGGACGGCTCTCTCCTACGAGCAGTACTTC.

This chain connects TRBV7-2 to TRBJ1-2; D remains unclear. The germline CDR1 and CDR2 sequences are SGHTA and FQGNSA. There are 12 residues in the CDR3. V lost 1 base and J lost 8, with 8 bases in between. The chain's CDR3 is CASSLDSRGYTF. CDR3 bases: TGTGCCAGCAGCTTAGACAGCCGGGGCTACACCTTC.

This clonotype was picked up a small number of times. V gene TRBV19 combines with J gene TRBJ1-1, with 9 nucleotides matching TRBD1. The germline gives CDR1 LNHDA, CDR2 SQIVND (reference sequence). The V segment lost 6 bases and the J segment 4 bases; nucleotides outside the gene matches: 6. The CDR3 is 14 residues long. The CDR3 DNA reads TGTGCCAGTAGCCTACAGGGGGCGGTCACTGAAGCTTTCTTT. This sequence encodes CASSLQGAVTEAFF. The full variable domain, with the rest looked up from reference TRBV19 and TRBJ1-1, is DGGITQSPKYLFRKEGQNVTLSCEQNLNHDAMYWYRQDPGQGLRLIYYSQIVNDFQKGDIAEGYSVSREKKESFPLTVTSAQKNPTAFYLCASSLQGAVTEAFFGQGTRLTVV.

V gene TRBV4-1 combines with J gene TRBJ2-1; 10 positions match TRBD1. Germline values: CDR1 MGHRA, CDR2 YSYEKL. The CDR3 totals 15 residues. With V trimmed by 0 bases and J by 14 bases, 10 bases remained unmatched. Here the CDR3 DNA reads TGCGCCAGCAGCCAAGATCTCCTAGGAGGGACAGGGGAGTTCTTC. Its translation is CASSQDLLGGTGEFF.

The V call is TRBV15, the J call TRBJ2-4; TRBD1 aligns across 10 bases. Germline V gene lookup returns CDR1 LNHNV and CDR2 YYDKDF (reference sequence). V lost 6 bases and J lost 8; bases outside the gene matches: 16. The CDR3 is 17 residues long. CDR3 coding DNA: TGTGCCACCAGGGAGAATCCGGACAGGGGGAAAAGGGACATTCAGTACTTC. It codes for CATRENPDRGKRDIQYF. Full variable domain (rest looked up from reference TRBV15 and TRBJ2-4): DAMVIQNPRYQVTQFGKPVTLSCSQTLNHNVMYWYQQKSSQAPKLLFHYYDKDFNNEADTPDNFQSRRPNTSFCFLDIRSPGLGDTAMYLCATRENPDRGKRDIQYFGAGTRLSVL.

This clonotype has at least ten counts. The CDR3 sequence is CASSSRELGYNEQFF. CDR3 in DNA: TGTGCCAGCAGCTCGCGGGAGTTGGGGTACAATGAGCAGTTCTTC. The chain uses TRBV5-5 and TRBJ2-1; 7 nucleotides agree with TRBD2. The CDR3 is 15 amino acids. From germline, CDR1 is SGHKS and CDR2 YYEKEE (reference sequence). V was clipped by 3 bases and J by 4 bases; unmatched bases: 7.

This clonotype showed up just a few times. The chain recombines TRBV28 with TRBJ2-2, with D perhaps matching TRBD1 (5 bases). Trimming pared 5 bases from V and 2 bases from J, leaving 12 bases between. The CDR3 consists of 15 residues. Germline values: CDR1 MDHEN, CDR2 SYDVKM. The CDR3 bases are TGTGCCAGCAGTCGCCGACAGATTAACACCGGGGAGCTGTTTTTT. The encoded protein is CASSRRQINTGELFF.

This clonotype has a count of ten or more. The V call is TRBV29-1, the J call TRBJ2-1; D possibly corresponds to TRBD2 (5 bases). The length of the CDR3 is 15 residues. The ends were cut back, 1 base at V and 8 bases at J, with 18 bases in the middle. Per the germline V gene, CDR1 is SQVTM and CDR2 is ANQGSEA. This CDR3 is CSVEAGGPRADEQFF. CDR3 DNA: TGCAGCGTTGAAGCCGGAGGCCCCCGCGCTGATGAGCAGTTCTTC.

At least ten counts were recorded for this clonotype. The chain carries TRBV10-3 and TRBJ2-3, with D unclear. Germline V CDR1 and CDR2: ENHRY, SYGVKD. CDR3 length: 12 residues. V lost 0 bases to trimming and J lost 6 bases, with 4 bases between them. The CDR3 nucleotides read TGTGCCATCAGTGAGTCGAAGGATACGCAGTATTTT. Translated: CAISESKDTQYF.

This clonotype was seen ten or more times. The chain uses TRBV29-1 and TRBJ2-7; TRBD1 matches at 9 bases. The CDR3 loop spans 11 amino acids. Trimming cost V 5 bases and J 5 bases; bases outside gene matches: 1. Germline V gene lookup returns CDR1 SQVTM and CDR2 ANQGSEA. Written as DNA, the CDR3 is TGCAGCGTTCGACAGGGGGACGAGCAGTACTTC. It specifies CSVRQGDEQYF.

The J gene is TRBJ1-5, the V gene TRBV19; D remains unclear. This CDR3 is built from 13 residues. Germline assignment: CDR1 LNHDA and CDR2 SQIVND (reference sequence). Trimming stripped 7 bases from V and 5 bases from J, with 12 bases between. As DNA, the CDR3 is TGTGCCAGTAAACCGGGATGGGATCAGCCCCAGCATTTT. It encodes CASKPGWDQPQHF.